This TCR beta chain was documented in a study of molecular identifiers for immune sequencing clone quantification. This CDR3 has 18 amino acids. Germline CDR1 is MNHNS and CDR2 is SASEGT. With V trimmed by 2 bases and J by 2 bases, 8 bases remained unmatched. Methods described previously were used for bulk TCR libraries, and listed TCR primers were applied. TCRdb analysed the PCR reads with MiXCR anew, one entry per CDR3 protein. This repertoire shows hundreds of thousands of distinct CDR3 sequences, roughly 25% found once; its top ten account for about 0.8%. Sample: naive CD8+ T cells from blood, with Jurkat cell RNA spiked in. Subset: FACS-sorted CD8+CD4-CCR7+CD45RA+ naive T cells. The TCR was taken from a human donor in good health. Some libraries in this study had Jurkat cell RNA spiked in. The V gene is TRBV6-1, the J gene TRBJ2-5, with 13 bases matching TRBD2. In DNA form, the CDR3 reads TGTGCCAGCAGTGAATGGACTAGCGGGGGAGTCACTCAAGAGACCCAGTACTTC. Its translation: CASSEWTSGGVTQETQYF.